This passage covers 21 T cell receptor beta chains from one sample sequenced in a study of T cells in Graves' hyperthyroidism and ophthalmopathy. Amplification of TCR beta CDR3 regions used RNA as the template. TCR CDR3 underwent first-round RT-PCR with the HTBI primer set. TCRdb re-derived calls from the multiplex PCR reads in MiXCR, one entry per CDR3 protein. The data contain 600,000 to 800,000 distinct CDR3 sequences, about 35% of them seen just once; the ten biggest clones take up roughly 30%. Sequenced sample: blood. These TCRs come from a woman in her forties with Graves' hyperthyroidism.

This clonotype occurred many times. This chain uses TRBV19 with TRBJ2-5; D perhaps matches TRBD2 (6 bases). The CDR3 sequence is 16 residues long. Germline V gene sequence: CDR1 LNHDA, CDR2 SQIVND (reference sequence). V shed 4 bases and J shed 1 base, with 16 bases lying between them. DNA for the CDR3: TGTGCCAGTAGTAAGCAAGGCGGGAAGCTCCAAGAGACCCAGTACTTC. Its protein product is CASSKQGGKLQETQYF. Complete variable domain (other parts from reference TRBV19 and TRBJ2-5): DGGITQSPKYLFRKEGQNVTLSCEQNLNHDAMYWYRQDPGQGLRLIYYSQIVNDFQKGDIAEGYSVSREKKESFPLTVTSAQKNPTAFYLCASSKQGGKLQETQYFGPGTRLLVL.

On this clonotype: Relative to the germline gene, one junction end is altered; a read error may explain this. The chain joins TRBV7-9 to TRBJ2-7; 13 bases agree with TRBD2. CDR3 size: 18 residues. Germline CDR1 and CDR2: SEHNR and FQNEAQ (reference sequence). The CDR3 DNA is TGCGCCAGCAGCGCGGGGACTAGCGGGGCCCTATCCTCCTACGAGCAGTACTTC. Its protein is CASSAGTSGALSSYEQYF.

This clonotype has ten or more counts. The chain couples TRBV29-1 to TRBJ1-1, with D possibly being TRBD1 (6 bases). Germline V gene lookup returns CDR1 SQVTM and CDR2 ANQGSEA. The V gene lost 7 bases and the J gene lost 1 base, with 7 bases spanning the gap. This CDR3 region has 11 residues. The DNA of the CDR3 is TGCAGCGCGGACAGGAACACTGAAGCTTTCTTT. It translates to CSADRNTEAFF. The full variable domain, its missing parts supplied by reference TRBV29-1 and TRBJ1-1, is SAVISQKPSRDICQRGTSLTIQCQVDSQVTMMFWYRQQPGQSLTLIATANQGSEATYESGFVIDKFPISRPNLTFSTLTVSNMSPEDSSIYLCSADRNTEAFFGQGTRLTVV.

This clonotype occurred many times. DNA of the CDR3: TGTGCCAGTAGTATCACAGGGGGGAGTCAGCCCCAGCATTTT. This gives the protein CASSITGGSQPQHF. The V call is TRBV19, the J call TRBJ1-5, with TRBD1 identical over 8 bases. V lost 3 bases and J lost 6; bases outside the gene matches: 4. CDR1 and CDR2 (germline): LNHDA, SQIVND (reference sequence). The CDR3 loop spans 14 amino acids.

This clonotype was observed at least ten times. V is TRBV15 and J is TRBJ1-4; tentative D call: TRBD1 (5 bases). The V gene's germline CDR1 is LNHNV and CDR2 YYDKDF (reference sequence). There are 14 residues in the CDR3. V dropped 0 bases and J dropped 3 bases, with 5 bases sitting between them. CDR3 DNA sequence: TGTGCCACCAGCAGAGACAGGGCTAATGAAAAACTGTTTTTT. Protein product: CATSRDRANEKLFF.

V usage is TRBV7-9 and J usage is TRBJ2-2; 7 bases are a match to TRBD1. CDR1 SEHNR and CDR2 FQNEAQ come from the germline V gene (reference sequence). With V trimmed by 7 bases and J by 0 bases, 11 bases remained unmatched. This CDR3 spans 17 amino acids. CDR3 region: CASTFSGTAANTGELFF. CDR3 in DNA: TGTGCCAGCACATTCTCCGGGACAGCTGCGAACACCGGGGAGCTGTTTTTT. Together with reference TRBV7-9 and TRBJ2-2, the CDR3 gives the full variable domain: DTGVSQNPRHKITKRGQNVTFRCDPISEHNRLYWYRQTLGQGPEFLTYFQNEAQLEKSRLLSDRFSAERPKGSFSTLEIQRTEQGDSAMYLCASTFSGTAANTGELFFGEGSRLTVL.

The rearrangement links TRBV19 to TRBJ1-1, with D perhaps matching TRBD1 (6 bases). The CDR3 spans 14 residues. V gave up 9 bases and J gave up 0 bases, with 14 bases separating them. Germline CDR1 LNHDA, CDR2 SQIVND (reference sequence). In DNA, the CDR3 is TGTGCCAGCACACAGGGATCGTTGAACACTGAAGCTTTCTTT. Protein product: CASTQGSLNTEAFF. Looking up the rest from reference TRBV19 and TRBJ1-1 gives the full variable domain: DGGITQSPKYLFRKEGQNVTLSCEQNLNHDAMYWYRQDPGQGLRLIYYSQIVNDFQKGDIAEGYSVSREKKESFPLTVTSAQKNPTAFYLCASTQGSLNTEAFFGQGTRLTVV.

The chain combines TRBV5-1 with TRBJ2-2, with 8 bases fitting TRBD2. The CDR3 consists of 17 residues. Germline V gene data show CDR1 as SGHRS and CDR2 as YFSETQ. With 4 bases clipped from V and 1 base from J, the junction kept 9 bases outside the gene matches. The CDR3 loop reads CASSQALLAVNTGELFF. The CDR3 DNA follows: TGCGCCAGCAGCCAAGCGTTACTAGCGGTGAACACCGGGGAGCTGTTTTTT.

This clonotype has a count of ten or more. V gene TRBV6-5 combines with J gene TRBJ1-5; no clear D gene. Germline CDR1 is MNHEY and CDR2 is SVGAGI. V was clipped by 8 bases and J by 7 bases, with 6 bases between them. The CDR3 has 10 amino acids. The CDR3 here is CASGRQPQHF. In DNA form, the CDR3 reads TGTGCCAGCGGAAGGCAGCCCCAGCATTTT.

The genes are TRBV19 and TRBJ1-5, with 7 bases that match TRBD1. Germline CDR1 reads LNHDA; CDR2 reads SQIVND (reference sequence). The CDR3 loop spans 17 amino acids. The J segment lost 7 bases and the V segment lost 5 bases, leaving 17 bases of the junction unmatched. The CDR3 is CASSPGDSPIPAQPQHF. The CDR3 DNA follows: TGTGCCAGTAGTCCGGGGGACAGCCCGATCCCGGCCCAGCCCCAGCATTTT.

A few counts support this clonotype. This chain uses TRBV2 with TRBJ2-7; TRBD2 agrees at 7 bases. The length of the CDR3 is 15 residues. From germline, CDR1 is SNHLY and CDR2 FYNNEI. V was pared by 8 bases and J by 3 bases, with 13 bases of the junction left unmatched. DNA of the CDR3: TGTGCCAGCCAACTGCGACTAGCCGTCCTCTACGAGCAGTACTTC. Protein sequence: CASQLRLAVLYEQYF.

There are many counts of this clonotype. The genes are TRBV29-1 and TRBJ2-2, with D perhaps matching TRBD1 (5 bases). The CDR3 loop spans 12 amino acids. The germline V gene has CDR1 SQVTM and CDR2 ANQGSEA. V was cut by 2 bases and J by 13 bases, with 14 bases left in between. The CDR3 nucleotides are TGCAGCGTTGAAACCCGCGGACACGGGCTGTTTTTT. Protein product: CSVETRGHGLFF.

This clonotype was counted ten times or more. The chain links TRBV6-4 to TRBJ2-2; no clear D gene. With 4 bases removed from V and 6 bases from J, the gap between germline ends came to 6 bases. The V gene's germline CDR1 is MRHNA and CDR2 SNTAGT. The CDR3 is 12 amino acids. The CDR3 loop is CASSGTAGELFF. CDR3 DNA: TGTGCCAGCAGTGGGACGGCCGGGGAGCTGTTTTTT.

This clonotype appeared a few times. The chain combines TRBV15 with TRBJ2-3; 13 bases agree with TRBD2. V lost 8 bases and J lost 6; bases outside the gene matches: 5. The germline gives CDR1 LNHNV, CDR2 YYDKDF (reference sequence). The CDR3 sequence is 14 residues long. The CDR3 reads CATWTSGSGDTQYF. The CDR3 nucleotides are TGTGCCACCTGGACTAGCGGGAGTGGTGATACGCAGTATTTT.

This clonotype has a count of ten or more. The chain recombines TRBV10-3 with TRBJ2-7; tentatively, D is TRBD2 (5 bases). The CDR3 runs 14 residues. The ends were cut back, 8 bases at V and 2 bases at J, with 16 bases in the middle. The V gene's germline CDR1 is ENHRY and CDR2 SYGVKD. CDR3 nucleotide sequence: TGTGCCATCTTGTCCGGGGTCGGAGCCTACGAGCAGTACTTC. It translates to CAILSGVGAYEQYF.

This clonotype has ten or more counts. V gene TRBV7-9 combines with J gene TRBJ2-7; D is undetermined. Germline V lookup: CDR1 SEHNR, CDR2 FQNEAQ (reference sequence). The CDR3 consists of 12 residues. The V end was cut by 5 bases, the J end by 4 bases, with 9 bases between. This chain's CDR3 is CASSETDYEQYF. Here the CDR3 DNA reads TGTGCCAGCAGCGAGACCGATTACGAGCAGTACTTC.

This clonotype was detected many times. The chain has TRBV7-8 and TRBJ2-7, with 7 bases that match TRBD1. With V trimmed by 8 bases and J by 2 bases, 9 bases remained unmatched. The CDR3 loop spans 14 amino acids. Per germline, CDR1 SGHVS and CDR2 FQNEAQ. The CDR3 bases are TGTGCCAGCGTAAGGGACAGAAGAACCTACGAGCAGTACTTC. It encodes CASVRDRRTYEQYF.

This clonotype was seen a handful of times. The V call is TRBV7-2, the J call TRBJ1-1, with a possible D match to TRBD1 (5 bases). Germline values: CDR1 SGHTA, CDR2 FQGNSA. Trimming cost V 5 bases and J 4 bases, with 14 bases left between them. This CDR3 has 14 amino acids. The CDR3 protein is CASSLNAGGTEAFF. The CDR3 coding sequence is TGTGCCAGCAGCCTTAATGCGGGGGGCACTGAAGCTTTCTTT.

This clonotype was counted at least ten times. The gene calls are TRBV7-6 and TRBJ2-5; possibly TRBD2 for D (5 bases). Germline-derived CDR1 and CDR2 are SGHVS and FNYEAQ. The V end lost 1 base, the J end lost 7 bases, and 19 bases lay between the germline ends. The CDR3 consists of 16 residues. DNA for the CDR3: TGTGCCAGCAGCTTAGGGCTAAGCGGCGATCCGGGGACCCAGTACTTC. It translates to CASSLGLSGDPGTQYF.

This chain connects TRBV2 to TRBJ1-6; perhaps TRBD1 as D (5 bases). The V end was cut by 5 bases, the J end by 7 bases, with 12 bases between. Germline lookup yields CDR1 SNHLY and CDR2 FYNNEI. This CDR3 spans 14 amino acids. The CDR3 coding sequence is TGTGCCAGCAGTTTATCAGGGCTCAATTCACCCCTCCACTTT. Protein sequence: CASSLSGLNSPLHF.

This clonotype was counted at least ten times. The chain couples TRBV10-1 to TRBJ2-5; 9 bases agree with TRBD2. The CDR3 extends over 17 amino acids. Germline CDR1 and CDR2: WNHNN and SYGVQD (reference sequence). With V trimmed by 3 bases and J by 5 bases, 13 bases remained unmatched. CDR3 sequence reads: CASSDGRGLASRETQYF. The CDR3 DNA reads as TGCGCCAGCAGTGATGGACGGGGACTAGCTTCTCGGGAGACCCAGTACTTC.